The next 14 T cell receptor beta chains were all read from a single sample in a study of Ad26.COV2.S vaccination and SARS-CoV-2 variants. Using immunoSEQ multiplex PCR, the repertoire was profiled, and TCRdb retains in-frame clones only, with some absent. The table records 300,000 to 400,000 clones, more than 85% of them present only once. The treatment here: about 20 received Ad26.COV2.S at low or high dose, single or two shots; about 5 received placebo; per-sample allocation not given. Repertoires come from day 63 after the first vaccine or placebo injection. The specimen was peripheral blood, collected in a trial of Ad26.COV2.S vaccine versus placebo. All receptors derive from a person between 18 and 59 years old who received the Ad26.COV2.S COVID-19 vaccine or a placebo.

This clone was observed at least ten times. The same CDR3 arises from other DNA sequences in this sample as well. The chain combines TRBV5-1 with TRBJ1-5; no reliable D call. With 1 base removed from V and 6 bases from J, the gap between germline ends came to 8 bases. Looked up from germline, CDR1 is SGHRS and CDR2 is YFSETQ. CDR3 size: 13 residues. CDR3 bases: TGCGCCAGCAGCTTGTGGATTGGTCAGCCCCAGCATTTT. Translating it yields CASSLWIGQPQHF.

The J gene is TRBJ2-1, the V gene TRBV9; D might be TRBD1 (6 bases). The germline V gene has CDR1 SGDLS and CDR2 YYNGEE. Trimming took off 3 bases at V and 6 bases at J, with 13 bases between the two ends. CDR3 length: 14 amino acids. In DNA form, the CDR3 reads TGTGCCAGCAGCGCCTCAGGGGTAAGCAATGAGCAGTTCTTC. Amino acids: CASSASGVSNEQFF.

This chain joins TRBV6-1 and TRBJ1-1, with D maybe TRBD1 (5 bases). The germline CDR1 and CDR2 sequences are MNHNS and SASEGT. Trimming took off 1 base at V and 4 bases at J, with 10 bases between the two ends. The CDR3 runs 14 residues. The DNA for the CDR3 is TGTGCCAGCAGTGAAGGGCAGGGAATCACTGAAGCTTTCTTT. This translates into CASSEGQGITEAFF.

The CDR3 DNA sequence: TGTGCCAGCAGTGTCAAGGGGGAGACTGAGCAGTTCTTC. This sequence encodes CASSVKGETEQFF. The chain carries TRBV2 and TRBJ2-1; D possibly corresponds to TRBD1 (6 bases). V was cut by 4 bases and J by 9 bases, with 13 bases left in between. From germline, CDR1 is SNHLY and CDR2 FYNNEI. The CDR3 contains 13 residues.

The V call is TRBV11-2, the J call TRBJ2-7, with D maybe TRBD1 (5 bases). This CDR3 has 15 residues. Trimming removed 0 bases at V and 3 bases at J, with 12 bases between. Germline assignment: CDR1 SGHAT and CDR2 FQNNGV. CDR3 in amino acids: CASSLEGSGLYEQYF. CDR3 sequence (DNA): TGTGCCAGCAGCTTAGAGGGGTCAGGGCTCTACGAGCAGTACTTC. The complete variable domain, with remaining parts taken from reference TRBV11-2 and TRBJ2-7, reads EAGVAQSPRYKIIEKRQSVAFWCNPISGHATLYWYQQILGQGPKLLIQFQNNGVVDDSQLPKDRFSAERLKGVDSTLKIQPAKLEDSAVYLCASSLEGSGLYEQYFGPGTRLTVT.

J is TRBJ2-5 and V is TRBV5-1; D is uncertain. The CDR3 extends over 11 amino acids. Germline V gene data show CDR1 as SGHRS and CDR2 as YFSETQ. Trimming shortened V by 4 bases and J by 2 bases, and 3 bases separated the two germline ends. The CDR3 sequence: CASSQQETQYF. Here the CDR3 DNA reads TGCGCCAGCAGCCAACAAGAGACCCAGTACTTC.

V is TRBV9 and J is TRBJ1-5; D is ambiguous. V shed 0 bases and J shed 3 bases, with 4 bases lying between them. The CDR3 runs 13 residues. Germline CDR1 is SGDLS and CDR2 is YYNGEE. The CDR3 region is CASSVEVNQPQHF. Written as DNA, the CDR3 is TGTGCCAGCAGCGTAGAGGTCAATCAGCCCCAGCATTTT.

CDR3 nucleotide sequence: TGTGCCAGCAGTTTTGGGGGGGATCAGCCCCAGCATTTT. It specifies CASSFGGDQPQHF. This sequence joins TRBV12-3 or TRBV12-4 and TRBJ1-5, with D perhaps matching TRBD1 (5 bases). The V end was cut by 3 bases, the J end by 5 bases, with 8 bases between. The CDR3 runs to 13 residues.

This chain uses TRBV4-3 with TRBJ1-2, with D perhaps matching TRBD1 (5 bases). CDR1 LGHNA and CDR2 YSLEER come from the germline V gene. There are 13 residues in the CDR3. Trimming stripped 5 bases from V and 3 bases from J, with 10 bases between. The CDR3 nucleotides are TGCGCCAGCAGCGTAGGGGCCTACTATGGCTACACCTTC. This gives the protein CASSVGAYYGYTF.

In this sample, this clone is medium-sized. Other DNA sequences in the sample encode the same CDR3. V usage is TRBV12-3 or TRBV12-4 and J usage is TRBJ2-7, with TRBD1 matching over 9 bases. V lost 5 bases, J lost 4 bases, and 3 bases stayed unmatched. The CDR3 is made up of 13 amino acids. The DNA for the CDR3 is TGTGCCAGCAGTCTTGGACAGGGGTACGAGCAGTACTTC. This translates into CASSLGQGYEQYF.

V gene TRBV29-1 combines with J gene TRBJ2-5, with 12 bases identical to TRBD1. V lost 8 bases to trimming and J lost 9 bases; unmatched junction nucleotides: 7. The germline gives CDR1 SQVTM, CDR2 ANQGSEA. The CDR3 has 12 residues. CDR3 region: CSQGQGAGAQYF. In nucleotides, the CDR3 is TGCAGCCAGGGACAGGGGGCCGGGGCCCAGTACTTC.

CDR3 protein: CASSLWETVTYEQYF. CDR3 DNA: TGTGCCAGCAGTCTGTGGGAGACGGTCACCTACGAGCAGTACTTC. The chain has TRBV11-2 and TRBJ2-7, with D tentatively TRBD2 (5 bases). Germline-derived CDR1 and CDR2 are SGHAT and FQNNGV. The V gene lost 6 bases and the J gene lost 2 bases, with 17 bases spanning the gap. This CDR3 is 15 amino acids long.

The chain couples TRBV19 to TRBJ2-3; 8 nucleotides line up with TRBD2. This CDR3 contains 15 residues. The trim removed 7 bases at V and 1 base at J, leaving 7 bases unmatched. CDR1 is LNHDA, CDR2 SQIVND, per germline (reference sequence). CDR3 region: CASNPSGLRTDTQYF. DNA for the CDR3: TGTGCCAGTAACCCTAGCGGGCTGCGCACAGATACGCAGTATTTT.

The chain employs TRBV4-2 and TRBJ2-5, with 8 nucleotides matching TRBD1. J was trimmed by 5 bases and V by 0 bases; bases with no gene match: 5. This CDR3 is 15 amino acids long. Per germline, CDR1 LGHNA and CDR2 YNFKEQ. CDR3 bases: TGTGCCAGCAGCCAAGAGCCAGGGGGCGTGGAGACCCAGTACTTC. Its translation is CASSQEPGGVETQYF.